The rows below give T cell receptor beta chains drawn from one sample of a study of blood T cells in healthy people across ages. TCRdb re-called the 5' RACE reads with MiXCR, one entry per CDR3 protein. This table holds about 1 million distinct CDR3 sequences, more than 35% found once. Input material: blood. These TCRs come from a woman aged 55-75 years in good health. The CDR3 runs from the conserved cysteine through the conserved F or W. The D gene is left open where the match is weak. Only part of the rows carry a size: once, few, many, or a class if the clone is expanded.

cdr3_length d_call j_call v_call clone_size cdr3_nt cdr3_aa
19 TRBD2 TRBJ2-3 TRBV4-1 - TGCGCCAGCGGAAATGGGGAACTAGCGGGGGGACTTAGCACAGATACGCAGTATTTT CASGNGELAGGLSTDTQYF
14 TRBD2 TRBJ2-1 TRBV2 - TGTGCCAGCAGCGGACTAGGTTTCGGAGATGAGCAGTTCTTC CASSGLGFGDEQFF
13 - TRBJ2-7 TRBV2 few TGTGCCAGCAGTGAAGCGGTAGGGGACGAGCAGTACTTC CASSEAVGDEQYF
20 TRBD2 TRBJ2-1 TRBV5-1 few TGCGCCAGCAGCTTGGGAAGGGGGTACGCCGGGACTAGTCGCTACAATGAGCAGTTCTTC CASSLGRGYAGTSRYNEQFF
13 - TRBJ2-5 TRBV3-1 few TGTGCCAGCAGCGGTTCCTTGGCAGAGACCCAGTACTTC CASSGSLAETQYF
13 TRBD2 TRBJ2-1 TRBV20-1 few TGCAGTGCTAGAGAGCTAGCGGGAGATGAGCAGTTCTTC CSARELAGDEQFF
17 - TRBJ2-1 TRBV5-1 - TGCGCCAGCAGCTTGGTTACCGGGACCCCCGCGCTCAATGAGCAGTTCTTC CASSLVTGTPALNEQFF
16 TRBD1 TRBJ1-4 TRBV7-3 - TGTGCCAGCAGCGCCCCGGGACAGGTCCCCAATGAAAAACTGTTTTTT CASSAPGQVPNEKLFF
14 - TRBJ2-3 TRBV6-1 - TGTGCCAGCCACGGGCAGGGATGGCCAGATACGCAGTATTTT CASHGQGWPDTQYF
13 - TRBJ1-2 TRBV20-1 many TGCAGTGCTAGCCTGACTGACAACTATGGCTACACCTTC CSASLTDNYGYTF
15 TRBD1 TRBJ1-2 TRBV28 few TGTGCCAGCAGCCCATCCGACAGGGGGATGAGTGGCTACACCTTC CASSPSDRGMSGYTF
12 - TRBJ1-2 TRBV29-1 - TGCAGCGTCGTCGACACGTCTAGGCGTCTCACCTTC CSVVDTSRRLTF
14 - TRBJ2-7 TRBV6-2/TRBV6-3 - TGTGCCAGCAGTTTGAGAAGGGTGGGAAACGAGCAGTACTTC CASSLRRVGNEQYF
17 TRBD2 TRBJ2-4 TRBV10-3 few TGTGCCATCAGTGAGTCGACTAGCGGGGGGGGCAAAAACATTCAGTACTTC CAISESTSGGGKNIQYF
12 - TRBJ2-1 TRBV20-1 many TGCAGTGCTAAGGGGGTGGGCAATGAGCAGTTCTTC CSAKGVGNEQFF
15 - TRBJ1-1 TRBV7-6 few TGTGCCAGCAGCTTGACCGACAGGCAGAACACTGAAGCTTTCTTT CASSLTDRQNTEAFF
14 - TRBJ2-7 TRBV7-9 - TGTGCCAGCAGTGGAACGAACAGATCCTACGAGCAGTACTTC CASSGTNRSYEQYF
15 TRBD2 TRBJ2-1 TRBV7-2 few TGTGCCAGCAGCCTAAGGGCTAGCGGGAGTCATGAGCAGTTCTTC CASSLRASGSHEQFF
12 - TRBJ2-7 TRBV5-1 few TGCGCCAGCAGCTTGGGACGGATCGAGCAGTACTTC CASSLGRIEQYF
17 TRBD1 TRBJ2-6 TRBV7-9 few TGTGCCAGCAGCTCAATACAGGGGAGCTCTGGGGCCAACGTCCTGACTTTC CASSSIQGSSGANVLTF
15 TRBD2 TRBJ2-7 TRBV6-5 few TGTGCCAGCAGTCGATTAGCGGGAGGCTACAATGAGCAGTACTTC CASSRLAGGYNEQYF
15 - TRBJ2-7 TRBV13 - TGTGCCAGCAGCTATCAGGGGGGACTAGCCTACGAGCAGTACTTC CASSYQGGLAYEQYF
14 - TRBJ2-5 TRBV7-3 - TGTGCCAGCAGCCAGGACAGCGACCAAGAGACCCAGTACTTC CASSQDSDQETQYF
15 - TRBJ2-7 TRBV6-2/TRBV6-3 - TGTGCCAGCAGTTCCTACAGGGCCGGTATGCACGAGCAGTACTTC CASSSYRAGMHEQYF
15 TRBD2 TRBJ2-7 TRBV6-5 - TGTGCCAGCAGTTACTCGACGGGCAGGACTAGCCAGCAGTACTTC CASSYSTGRTSQQYF
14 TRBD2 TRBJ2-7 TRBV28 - TGTGCCAGCATTCGGACTAGCAAGACCCACGAGCAGTACTTC CASIRTSKTHEQYF
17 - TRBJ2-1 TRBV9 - TGTGCCAGCAGCGCACGACTTGGGCGGAGCTCCTACAATGAGCAGTTCTTC CASSARLGRSSYNEQFF
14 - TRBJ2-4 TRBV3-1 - TGTGCCAGCAGCCAAGACTCTGACCTTCTGCGGCAGTACTTC CASSQDSDLLRQYF
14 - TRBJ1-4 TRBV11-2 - TGTGCCAGCAGCTTAGATCGCCAGGCTTCGGGGGTGTTTTTT CASSLDRQASGVFF
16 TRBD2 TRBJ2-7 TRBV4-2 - TGTGCCAGCAGCCAAGATGCGAGCGGGGGATACAATGAGCAGTACTTC CASSQDASGGYNEQYF
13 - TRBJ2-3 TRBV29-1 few TGCAGCCCCGTACAGGGCCTCACAGATACGCAGTATTTT CSPVQGLTDTQYF
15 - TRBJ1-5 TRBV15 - TGTGCCACCAGCAACGGACTGATGGGGGGGTCGCCCCAGCATTTT CATSNGLMGGSPQHF
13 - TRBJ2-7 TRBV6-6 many TGTGCCAGCAGTAGCGACACGTCCTACGAGCAGTACTTC CASSSDTSYEQYF
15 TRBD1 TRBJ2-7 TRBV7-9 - TGTGCCAGCAGCGGCCGGACAGGGAGCTCCTACGAGCAGTACTTC CASSGRTGSSYEQYF
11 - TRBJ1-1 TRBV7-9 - TGTGCCAGCAGGTACGACACTGAAGCTTTCTTT CASRYDTEAFF
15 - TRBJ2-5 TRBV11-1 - TGCGCCAGCAGTGTGGGCCTAGGGAGGCAAGAGACCCAGTACTTC CASSVGLGRQETQYF
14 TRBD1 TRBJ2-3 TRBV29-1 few TGCAGCGTCCGGGACAGGGGGCGAGCAGATACGCAGTATTTT CSVRDRGRADTQYF
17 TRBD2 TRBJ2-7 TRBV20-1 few TGCAGTGCTAGAGATACTGGGGCCCTGACTAGCTTCGACGAGCAGTACTTC CSARDTGALTSFDEQYF
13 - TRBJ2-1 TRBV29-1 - TGCAGCGTTGACCTAGGAACCTACAATGAGCAGTTCTTC CSVDLGTYNEQFF
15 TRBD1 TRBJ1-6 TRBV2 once TGTGCCAGCAGTAAAGGACAGGAACGTAATTCACCCCTCCACTTT CASSKGQERNSPLHF
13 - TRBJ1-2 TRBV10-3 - TGTGCCATCAACGGGGGGATAGGGTATGGCTACATCTTC CAINGGIGYGYIF
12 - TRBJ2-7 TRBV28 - TGTGCCAGCATTTTCCAGACCTACGAGCAGTACTTC CASIFQTYEQYF
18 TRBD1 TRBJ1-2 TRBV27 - TGTGCCAGCAGTTCCATAGGACTGACAGGGGGCGCTAACTATGGCTACACCTTC CASSSIGLTGGANYGYTF